This T cell receptor beta chain was sequenced in a study of blood T cells in healthy people across ages. Trimming left V 2 bases short and J 8 bases short, with 9 bases between. CDR3 length: 12 residues. Germline-derived CDR1 and CDR2 are SGHAT and FQNNGV. This clonotype has just a few counts. Next came a second PCR, run for roughly 6 to 11 cycles, which used a sample-barcoded 5' primer along with a J-beta primer mix. Each cDNA molecule was tagged by a template-switch adaptor that had 12 random nucleotides. MiXCR was run by TCRdb on the 5' RACE reads, yielding one entry per CDR3 protein. The repertoire holds 850,000 to 1,300,000 distinct CDR3 sequences, with 35% to 50% as singletons.

This clonotype was sampled from a woman aged 60-70 years in good health. The specimen sequenced was blood. The chain joins TRBV11-2 to TRBJ1-2; D gene ambiguous. The CDR3 is CASSLTGSGYTF. The DNA of the CDR3 is TGTGCCAGCAGCTTAACGGGCTCGGGCTACACCTTC.